This T cell receptor beta chain was identified in a study of CD8+ T cells in alopecia areata. The overall study: In an open-label trial, patients got 5 to 10 mg tofacitinib twice daily.

Study-wide results and caveats: The study found TCR sharing across patients less clear than in mice, possibly for HLA reasons. Lesional scalp, especially alopecia totalis/universalis, showed higher clonality than normal scalp.

J was trimmed by 4 bases and V by 3 bases; bases with no gene match: 9. This CDR3 is built from 15 residues. Germline CDR1 reads SQVTM; CDR2 reads ANQGSEA. A note on this clone: No antigen is known for it.

Following extraction, RNA underwent reverse transcription to cDNA, which served as the sequencing template. Assay used: immunoSEQ multiplex PCR; TCRdb lists only in-frame clones, some missing. The table lists roughly 170,000 clones, about 63% of them singletons. The material sequenced was CD4+ T cells sorted from blood, taken at week 0. This chain uses TRBV29-1 with TRBJ2-3; TRBD2 matches 8 bases. This clonotype was obtained from a human donor with alopecia areata. The CDR3 region is CSVEGAGGRPDTQYF. Here the CDR3 DNA reads TGCAGCGTTGAGGGTGCGGGGGGCCGGCCAGATACGCAGTATTTT.